This T cell receptor (beta chain) was recovered during a study of cytomegalovirus exposure and HLA in healthy donors. Broader study findings: Later on, analysis showed that most CMV-associated TCR beta chains appeared to be HLA-restricted. A later analysis linked a missense DCLRE1C variant to TCR beta V- and J-gene trimming. CMV serostatus stood as the only immune exposure information on hand.

V was trimmed by 4 bases and J by 0 bases, leaving 19 bases between them. Germline lookup yields CDR1 LNHDA and CDR2 SQIVND (reference sequence). This CDR3 contains 18 residues. The PCR made use of 60 Vbeta and 13 Jbeta primers. The table came from immunoSEQ multiplex PCR; TCRdb's copy has only in-frame clones and leaves some out. Among 120,000 or so clones, roughly 77% were seen once, and the ten largest hold about 1.8%. Concerning this clone: Its antigen is currently unknown.

Source material: PBMCs. The receptor was isolated from a man between 18 and 29 years old in good health and CMV-seronegative. V is TRBV19 and J is TRBJ1-5, with unresolved D. The CDR3 reads CASSTPPTFSYSNQPQHF. The CDR3 DNA follows: TGTGCCAGTAGTACCCCACCGACTTTCAGTTATAGCAATCAGCCCCAGCATTTT.